These 25 T cell receptor beta chains came from one sample sequenced in a study of control samples from healthy donors and cancer patients. TCRdb's table, derived via immunoSEQ multiplex PCR, lists solely in-frame clones and lacks some. The table has about 140,000 clones, about 90% seen once. The sequenced material came from blood. Source of these receptors: a man aged 18 to 35 in good health.

The J gene is TRBJ1-2, the V gene TRBV7-2; D gene uncertain. Germline CDR1 reads SGHTA; CDR2 reads FQGNSA. The germline V and J ends were trimmed by 2 bases and 2 bases, with 9 bases remaining between them. The CDR3 runs 14 residues. DNA of the CDR3: TGTGCCAGCAGCTTACAGACGGAAAACTATGGCTACACCTTC. Translating gives CASSLQTENYGYTF. Supplemented by reference TRBV7-2 and TRBJ1-2, the full variable domain reads GAGVSQSPSNKVTEKGKDVELRCDPISGHTALYWYRQSLGQGLEFLIYFQGNSAPDKSGLPSDRFSAERTGGSVSTLTIQRTQQEDSAVYLCASSLQTENYGYTFGSGTRLTVV.

The genes are TRBV24-1 and TRBJ2-2, with 13 bases lining up with TRBD2. With 3 bases clipped from V and 1 base from J, the junction kept 7 bases outside the gene matches. The CDR3 extends over 19 amino acids. CDR1 KGHDR and CDR2 SFDVKD come from the germline V gene. The CDR3 reads CATSDTGTSGALNTGELFF. CDR3 nucleotide sequence: TGTGCCACCAGTGATACCGGGACTAGCGGGGCTCTGAACACCGGGGAGCTGTTTTTT.

This chain uses TRBV2 with TRBJ1-3; no clear D. Trimming took 9 bases from V and 1 from J, leaving 10 bases between them. Germline V gene data show CDR1 as SNHLY and CDR2 as FYNNEI. The CDR3 is 13 amino acids. CDR3 nucleotides: TGTGCCAGTTCCGGGTCGTCTGGAAACACCATATATTTT. Protein: CASSGSSGNTIYF.

The V and J genes are TRBV2 and TRBJ2-7; perhaps TRBD2 as D (6 bases). Germline V gene sequence: CDR1 SNHLY, CDR2 FYNNEI. Trimming stripped 7 bases from V and 1 base from J, with 8 bases between. This CDR3 is built from 12 residues. Written as DNA, the CDR3 is TGTGCCAGCAAGGAGGGGTCCTACGAGCAGTACTTC. Its translation is CASKEGSYEQYF.

V gene TRBV28 combines with J gene TRBJ1-3, with D possibly matching TRBD1 (6 bases). The V gene's germline CDR1 is MDHEN and CDR2 SYDVKM. The CDR3 contains 16 residues. V lost 4 bases and J 0 bases, leaving 13 bases between the germline ends. CDR3 in amino acids: CASSSGTTYSGNTIYF. CDR3 coding DNA: TGTGCCAGCAGTTCCGGGACAACCTACTCTGGAAACACCATATATTTT.

V is TRBV10-3 and J is TRBJ1-1; TRBD1 matches at 8 bases. Losses at the gene ends were 7 bases for V and 1 base for J; bases not matched to a gene: 8. Germline loops: CDR1 ENHRY, CDR2 SYGVKD. The CDR3 totals 15 residues. CDR3 bases: TGTGCCATCACTTGGGACAGGTCAAAGAACACTGAAGCTTTCTTT. Encoded protein: CAITWDRSKNTEAFF.

V usage is TRBV28 and J usage is TRBJ1-2, with D possibly matching TRBD1 (5 bases). This CDR3 comprises 14 residues. Trimming removed 3 bases from V and 4 bases from J, with 12 bases in between. Germline V gives CDR1 MDHEN, CDR2 SYDVKM. CDR3 sequence: CASSLNQGPYGYTF. The CDR3 nucleotides are TGTGCCAGCAGTTTGAACCAGGGACCCTATGGCTACACCTTC.

This chain connects TRBV6-6 to TRBJ2-7, with D perhaps given as TRBD1 or TRBD2 (5 bases each). CDR3 length: 13 amino acids. V gave up 2 bases and J gave up 6 bases, with 11 bases separating them. Germline CDR1 and CDR2: MNHNY and SVGAGI (reference sequence). CDR3 sequence (DNA): TGTGCCAGCAGTTACGGGTCAGGGAGCGAGCAGTACTTC. Amino acids: CASSYGSGSEQYF.

The rearrangement uses TRBV3-1 (or the pseudogene TRBV3-2) and TRBJ2-3; D gene unclear. The CDR3 spans 16 residues. V was clipped by 1 base and J by 2 bases, with 13 bases between them. Germline CDR1 LGHDT, CDR2 YNNKEL (reference sequence). The CDR3 coding sequence is TGTGCCAGCAGCCAAGGTCCCAACCACCACACAGATACGCAGTATTTT. It encodes CASSQGPNHHTDTQYF.

The V and J genes are TRBV6-5 and TRBJ1-1, with D possibly TRBD1 on 5 matching bases. Germline V gives CDR1 MNHEY, CDR2 SVGAGI. V was shortened by 0 bases and J by 1 base, with 9 bases between the two germline ends. The length of the CDR3 is 15 residues. The CDR3 reads CASSYSGLQNTEAFF. Here the CDR3 DNA reads TGTGCCAGCAGTTACTCGGGACTCCAGAACACTGAAGCTTTCTTT.

J is TRBJ1-4 and V is TRBV13; maybe TRBD1 (6 bases). CDR1 and CDR2 (germline): PRHDT, FYEKMQ (reference sequence). V lost 4 bases, J lost 8 bases, and 11 bases lay in between. The CDR3 covers 13 residues. CDR3 in DNA: TGTGCCAGCAGCTACAGGGATAAGGAAAAACTGTTTTTT. Residues: CASSYRDKEKLFF.

Points on this clone: One end of the junction varies from germline; a read error may be responsible. The rearrangement joins TRBV20-1 to TRBJ1-2, with a possible D match to TRBD1 (5 bases). This CDR3 region has 8 residues. Germline V lookup: CDR1 DFQATT, CDR2 SNEGSKA (reference sequence). The CDR3 DNA reads as TGCAGTGCTAGAGGGAGGGGCTTC. The encoded protein is CSARGRGF.

The rearrangement uses TRBV6-2 or TRBV6-3 and TRBJ1-5; TRBD1 matches at 12 bases. J gave up 3 bases and V 5 bases, and 11 bases lay outside the gene matches. CDR1 and CDR2 (germline): MNHEY, SVGEGT. The CDR3 runs 18 residues. DNA for the CDR3: TGTGCCAGCAGTCGGGGACAGGGGGCTCAGGGGCTCAATCAGCCCCAGCATTTT. The encoded protein is CASSRGQGAQGLNQPQHF.

This rearrangement joins TRBV9 to TRBJ1-3, with D hard to call. V lost 3 bases and J lost 4, with 14 bases in between. CDR1 SGDLS and CDR2 YYNGEE come from the germline V gene. The CDR3 loop spans 15 amino acids. The CDR3 DNA reads as TGTGCCAGCAGCGCCATGGGGTCGGGGGGAAACACCATATATTTT. It codes for CASSAMGSGGNTIYF.

The chain recombines TRBV11-3 with TRBJ1-5; 7 bases align to TRBD1. CDR1 and CDR2 from the germline V gene are SGHNT and YENEEA. J lost 5 bases, V lost 4 bases, and 14 bases had no gene match. This CDR3 has 17 residues. CDR3 loop: CASSSNQRQGSDQPQHF. The CDR3 DNA is TGTGCCAGCAGCTCCAACCAAAGACAGGGATCAGATCAGCCCCAGCATTTT.

The chain uses TRBV6-6 and TRBJ1-1; D might be TRBD1 (5 bases). Germline V gene data show CDR1 as MNHNY and CDR2 as SVGAGI (reference sequence). CDR3 length equals 15 residues. Between the trimmed V and J ends, which lost 5 bases and 4 bases, there was a span of 17 bases. CDR3 in DNA: TGTGCCAGCAGTACGACAGTCCGCGGGGGCACTGAAGCTTTCTTT. Protein product: CASSTTVRGGTEAFF.

The DNA for the CDR3 is TGTGCCAGCAGCGTCCAGGACAGGGGATACATTCAGTACTTC. It codes for CASSVQDRGYIQYF. This chain uses TRBV9 with TRBJ2-4; TRBD1 matches at 9 bases. J lost 8 bases, V lost 2 bases, and 5 bases had no gene match. CDR3 size: 14 residues. Germline values: CDR1 SGDLS, CDR2 YYNGEE.

J is TRBJ2-7 and V is TRBV21-1; TRBD1, the table's D call, lacks a check against the DNA. TRBV21-1 constitutes a pseudogene. The CDR3 runs to 15 residues. The DNA for the CDR3 is TGTGCCAGCAGCAAAGCGGGGCCGCAGTGGGACGAGCAGTACTTC. It is translated as CASSKAGPQWDEQYF.

This CDR3 reads CAATVQSYEQYF. CDR3 nucleotides: TGTGCCGCTACGGTTCAGTCCTACGAGCAGTACTTC. This chain links TRBV30 with TRBJ2-7; no firm D call. Germline-derived CDR1 and CDR2 are GTSNPN and SVGIG (reference sequence). The CDR3 has 12 amino acids. The V end was cut by 8 bases, the J end by 1 base, with 12 bases between.

The rearrangement uses TRBV27 and TRBJ1-1, with TRBD1 matching 7 bases. Losses at the gene ends were 5 bases for V and 6 bases for J; bases not matched to a gene: 6. Germline CDR1 reads MNHEY; CDR2 reads SMNVEV (reference sequence). There are 13 residues in the CDR3. This CDR3 is CASSATGSAEAFF. The CDR3 DNA reads as TGTGCCAGCAGTGCGACAGGGTCCGCTGAAGCTTTCTTT.

The genes are TRBV7-6 and TRBJ2-3; 14 nucleotides agree with TRBD2. The V segment lost 3 bases and the J segment 1 base; nucleotides outside the gene matches: 0. The CDR3 runs to 16 residues. Germline assignment: CDR1 SGHVS and CDR2 FNYEAQ. Written as DNA, the CDR3 is TGTGCCAGCAGCTTGACTAGCGGGGGGGGCACAGATACGCAGTATTTT. It translates to CASSLTSGGGTDTQYF.

The chain links TRBV7-9 to TRBJ2-7; D unresolved. Germline V CDR1 and CDR2: SEHNR, FQNEAQ (reference sequence). V lost 3 bases and J lost 5, with 14 bases in between. The CDR3 consists of 14 residues. The CDR3 region is CASSLLGQSNEQYF. The CDR3 DNA reads as TGTGCCAGCAGCTTGTTAGGCCAGAGCAACGAGCAGTACTTC.

This rearrangement joins TRBV3-1 (or the pseudogene TRBV3-2) to TRBJ2-3, with 15 bases that match TRBD2. CDR3 size: 18 residues. J gave up 7 bases and V 5 bases, and 13 bases lay outside the gene matches. CDR1 is LGHDT and CDR2 is YNNKEL in the germline V gene (reference sequence). The chain's CDR3 is CASSIYPGLAGGGNTQYF. The CDR3 DNA reads as TGTGCCAGCAGCATTTATCCGGGACTAGCGGGGGGAGGGAATACGCAGTATTTT.

The chain employs TRBV19 and TRBJ1-2; tentative D call: TRBD1 (5 bases). V lost 5 bases and J 1 base, leaving 11 bases between the germline ends. The CDR3 is 14 amino acids. Germline V lookup: CDR1 LNHDA, CDR2 SQIVND (reference sequence). The CDR3 protein is CASSVRDLNYGYTF. As DNA, the CDR3 is TGTGCCAGTAGTGTCCGGGACCTTAACTATGGCTACACCTTC.

The V and J genes are TRBV4-3 and TRBJ2-7; 9 bases fit TRBD1. The CDR3 is made up of 15 amino acids. Trimming cost V 3 bases and J 3 bases; bases outside gene matches: 6. Germline CDR1 LGHNA, CDR2 YSLEER. The CDR3 is CASSHRQGDDYEQYF. The CDR3 DNA reads TGCGCCAGCAGCCATAGACAGGGGGACGACTACGAGCAGTACTTC.